This TCR beta chain is drawn from a study of blood T cell repertoires in COVID-19. Study information: Italy, Spain and the United States were the sources of the convalescent and acute COVID-19 samples. T cells, B-cell-depleted T cells, or PBMCs provided the cDNA or gDNA that served as material.

Germline-derived CDR1 and CDR2 are SNHLY and FYNNEI. Trimming took off 1 base at V and 6 bases at J, with 16 bases between the two ends. The CDR3 is 16 amino acids. Study processing details: Estimates of nucleated cell counts were drawn from the amplification of reference gene primers. Libraries were prepared by immunoSEQ multiplex PCR; TCRdb keeps only in-frame clonotypes and omits some of them. That table is the source of V, J and clone size, and D and trimming were worked out from the DNA. The sample carries under 350,000 clones, more than 85% recorded once. The material sequenced was peripheral blood. This TCR was sampled from a man aged 40-55 years with acute or convalescent COVID-19. The V and J genes are TRBV2 and TRBJ2-4; D unresolved. For the CDR3, the DNA is TGTGCCAGCAGTGAAGTCACTAACCTTTGGAGAAACATTCAGTACTTC. Protein sequence: CASSEVTNLWRNIQYF.